Following are 26 T cell receptor beta chains from one sample sequenced in a study of T cell changes during pregnancy in multiple sclerosis (dated by TCRdb to between 2017 and 2020). The library relied on the immunoSEQ multiplex PCR assay. The table was pulled from immuneACCESS by TCRdb, which kept in-frame rearrangements only. Such tables lose some clones; where checked, under half of the loss comes from unresolved V genes, and the rest has no known cause. The sample profile shows around 100,000 clones; just over 90% of them were found once. The ten largest account for approximately 1.2% of the sample. The input for sequencing was peripheral blood, taken in the second trimester of pregnancy. The receptor set was obtained from a female donor with multiple sclerosis, enrolled in a pregnancy study.

The chain recombines TRBV7-2 with TRBJ2-1, with 10 nucleotides matching TRBD2. The germline CDR1 and CDR2 sequences are SGHTA and FQGNSA. V lost 7 bases to trimming and J lost 8 bases; unmatched junction nucleotides: 14. This CDR3 spans 16 amino acids. The CDR3 DNA reads TGTGCCAGCATTGGGGCTAGCGGGGGTCCTTTACATGAGCAGTTCTTC. Translation: CASIGASGGPLHEQFF.

This rearrangement joins TRBV7-9 to TRBJ2-7; D is unclear. V dropped 0 bases and J dropped 6 bases, with 6 bases sitting between them. CDR1 SEHNR and CDR2 FQNEAQ come from the germline V gene (reference sequence). The CDR3 runs 12 residues. CDR3 nucleotides: TGTGCCAGCAGCTTAGCGGGCCGCGAGCAGTACTTC. This translates into CASSLAGREQYF.

V is TRBV5-6 and J is TRBJ2-5; D gene ambiguous. CDR1 and CDR2 (germline): SGHDT, YYEEEE. The CDR3 has 13 amino acids. Trimming removed 0 bases from V and 4 bases from J, with 7 bases in between. The CDR3 DNA reads as TGTGCCAGCAGCTTGGTGTCGGGAGAGACCCAGTACTTC. It translates to CASSLVSGETQYF.

This clone occurred a few times. The chain couples TRBV4-1 to TRBJ1-2, with no clear D. This CDR3 region has 14 residues. CDR1 and CDR2 from the germline V gene are MGHRA and YSYEKL. The V and J ends lost 1 base and 2 bases respectively, with 8 bases between them. Written as DNA, the CDR3 is TGCGCCAGCAGCCAAGGGGCTGTGAACTATGGCTACACCTTC. The encoded protein is CASSQGAVNYGYTF.

The rearrangement links TRBV19 to TRBJ2-1; 7 bases map to TRBD2. Germline-derived CDR1 and CDR2 are LNHDA and SQIVND (reference sequence). Germline trimming cut 6 bases from V and 4 bases from J; bases unmatched to any gene: 12. This CDR3 has 16 residues. The CDR3 is CASSSPRSGIYNEQFF. The CDR3 coding sequence is TGTGCCAGTAGCTCCCCTCGGAGCGGGATTTACAATGAGCAGTTCTTC.

The gene calls are TRBV27 and TRBJ2-5, with 10 bases aligning to TRBD2. This CDR3 is built from 17 residues. The J segment lost 4 bases and the V segment lost 0 bases, leaving 8 bases of the junction unmatched. Germline loops: CDR1 MNHEY, CDR2 SMNVEV (reference sequence). The DNA for the CDR3 is TGTGCCAGCAGTTTATCGACTCAGCGGGAGGGCGTAGAGACCCAGTACTTC. Amino acids: CASSLSTQREGVETQYF.

This chain connects TRBV10-3 to TRBJ2-7; TRBD2 matches 7 bases. The junction had 13 bases not matched to a gene; V was cut back by 7 bases and J by 7 bases. Germline CDR1 ENHRY, CDR2 SYGVKD. This CDR3 spans 14 amino acids. CDR3 nucleotides: TGTGCCATCACCCCTGGGGGAGGGTACGGGGAGCAGTACTTC. Translated, it gives CAITPGGGYGEQYF.

V and J are TRBV5-1 and TRBJ1-4, with 8 bases that match TRBD1. The V gene end was trimmed by 3 bases and the J gene end by 7 bases; junction bases not matched to a gene: 5. CDR1 and CDR2 (germline): SGHRS, YFSETQ. The CDR3 has 14 amino acids. The CDR3 DNA is TGCGCCAGCAGCTCTGACAGGGGTAGTGAAAAACTGTTTTTT. Translated, it gives CASSSDRGSEKLFF.

The V and J genes are TRBV5-1 and TRBJ2-6, with a weak D call TRBD1 (6 bases). CDR3 length: 16 residues. Germline V gene data show CDR1 as SGHRS and CDR2 as YFSETQ. Between the trimmed V and J ends, which lost 7 bases and 0 bases, there was a span of 14 bases. The CDR3 DNA reads as TGCGCCAGCGGACAGAGATCACTCTCTGGGGCCAACGTCCTGACTTTC. This gives the protein CASGQRSLSGANVLTF.

The chain has TRBV11-2 and TRBJ1-1, with D possibly matching TRBD1 (6 bases). The V end lost 5 bases, the J end lost 4 bases, and 20 bases lay between the germline ends. The germline gives CDR1 SGHAT, CDR2 FQNNGV. This CDR3 has 16 residues. CDR3 DNA: TGTGCCAGCAGCCGGATTGGGGGGGGGCATGTCACTGAAGCTTTCTTT. Translation: CASSRIGGGHVTEAFF.

The chain links TRBV30 to TRBJ2-7; D gene ambiguous. CDR1 and CDR2 from the germline V gene are GTSNPN and SVGIG (reference sequence). This CDR3 has 11 amino acids. Deletions cut 0 bases from V and 3 bases from J, with 3 bases between. The CDR3 DNA follows: TGTGCCTGGAGTGTGAGCTACGAGCAGTACTTC. Translated: CAWSVSYEQYF.

The chain uses TRBV30 and TRBJ2-3; 9 nucleotides align to TRBD1. The CDR3 has 15 amino acids. V was pared by 1 base and J by 1 base, with 3 bases of the junction left unmatched. The germline CDR1 and CDR2 sequences are GTSNPN and SVGIG (reference sequence). The CDR3 reads CAWSGDREGTDTQYF. CDR3 DNA sequence: TGTGCCTGGAGTGGGGACAGGGAAGGCACAGATACGCAGTATTTT.

V is TRBV19 and J is TRBJ2-7; TRBD2 agrees at 9 bases. The ends lost 2 bases at V and 0 bases at J; junction bases unmatched: 5. The CDR3 has 16 amino acids. Germline V lookup: CDR1 LNHDA, CDR2 SQIVND (reference sequence). The CDR3 nucleotides are TGTGCCAGTAGTATACCCCGACTAGCGGCCTCCTACGAGCAGTACTTC. It codes for CASSIPRLAASYEQYF.

This chain links TRBV5-1 with TRBJ2-1, with a possible D match to TRBD2 (6 bases). The CDR3 contains 17 residues. The V end lost 0 bases, the J end lost 5 bases, and 18 bases lay between the germline ends. Germline values: CDR1 SGHRS, CDR2 YFSETQ. CDR3 DNA: TGCGCCAGCAGCTTGGAAGGATGGCTAGCGCCAGACAATGAGCAGTTCTTC. It yields the protein CASSLEGWLAPDNEQFF.

In DNA, the CDR3 is TGTGCCAGCAGCCGACAGGGGGCAGAGAACACTGAAGCTTTCTTT. It yields the protein CASSRQGAENTEAFF. The V gene is TRBV6-6, the J gene TRBJ1-1; 10 bases match TRBD1. V lost 6 bases to trimming and J lost 1 base; unmatched junction nucleotides: 5. The CDR3 is 15 amino acids. CDR1 is MNHNY and CDR2 is SVGAGI in the germline V gene (reference sequence).

Here the CDR3 DNA reads TGTGCCAGCAGCCGTGGGGGGACTAGCAATCAGCCCCAGCATTTT. Translation: CASSRGGTSNQPQHF. The chain joins TRBV7-2 to TRBJ1-5; the D gene is possibly TRBD1 (5 bases). There are 15 residues in the CDR3. Germline CDR1 SGHTA, CDR2 FQGNSA. Trimming took 5 bases from V and 0 from J, leaving 11 bases between them.

This clone has only one observation. The chain employs TRBV7-3 and TRBJ2-1; TRBD1 matches at 8 bases. Germline V gene data show CDR1 as SGHTA and CDR2 as FQGTGA. The V and J ends lost 4 bases and 10 bases, in that order; junction bases with no gene match: 6. CDR3 size: 13 residues. The CDR3: CASSWVRQGEQFF. Written as DNA, the CDR3 is TGTGCCAGCAGCTGGGTGAGACAGGGGGAGCAGTTCTTC.

The chain carries TRBV6-1 and TRBJ1-5, with 8 bases aligning to TRBD1. CDR1 is MNHNS, CDR2 SASEGT, per germline. CDR3 length: 16 residues. V gave up 4 bases and J gave up 6 bases; unmatched junction bases: 11. CDR3 in DNA: TGTGCCAGCAGTGCCACAGGGGGTAAGGACGGTCAGCCCCAGCATTTT. Translation gives CASSATGGKDGQPQHF.

The chain carries TRBV30 and TRBJ1-2; D possibly corresponds to TRBD1 (5 bases). Trimming left V 4 bases short and J 7 bases short, with 10 bases between. Germline CDR1 and CDR2: GTSNPN and SVGIG (reference sequence). The CDR3 consists of 11 residues. The CDR3 coding sequence is TGTGCCTGGACGGGGGGACGTGGCTACACCTTC. It specifies CAWTGGRGYTF.

The chain joins TRBV5-4 to TRBJ1-3; D might be TRBD1 (5 bases). The CDR3 spans 15 residues. The germline V gene encodes CDR1 SGHNT and CDR2 YYREEE (reference sequence). Trimming cost V 4 bases and J 0 bases, with 11 bases left between them. The CDR3 here is CASSGDGSSGNTIYF. As DNA, the CDR3 is TGTGCCAGCAGCGGGGACGGGAGCTCTGGAAACACCATATATTTT.

The CDR3 coding sequence is TGCGCCAGCAGCTTGGTTGGGACTAGCACCGACGAGCAGTACTTC. It encodes CASSLVGTSTDEQYF. The chain couples TRBV5-1 to TRBJ2-7; TRBD2 agrees at 9 bases. The V gene's germline CDR1 is SGHRS and CDR2 YFSETQ. This CDR3 comprises 15 residues. Trimming cost V 0 bases and J 5 bases; bases outside gene matches: 6.

The V call is TRBV15, the J call TRBJ1-4, with 9 bases matching TRBD1. Looked up from germline, CDR1 is LNHNV and CDR2 is YYDKDF (reference sequence). Trimming took 4 bases from V and 2 from J; bases not matched to a gene: 5. The CDR3 covers 16 residues. Written as DNA, the CDR3 is TGTGCCACCAGCAACAGGGGGCGAATGACTAATGAAAAACTGTTTTTT. Translated, it gives CATSNRGRMTNEKLFF.

V and J are TRBV29-1 and TRBJ2-3, with D unclear. Trimming removed 7 bases from V and 3 bases from J, with 8 bases in between. The CDR3 covers 11 residues. From germline, CDR1 is SQVTM and CDR2 ANQGSEA. Here the CDR3 reads CSAAGTDTQYF. In nucleotides, the CDR3 is TGCAGCGCCGCAGGAACAGATACGCAGTATTTT.

V and J are TRBV23-1 and TRBJ2-7; 7 positions agree with TRBD1. TRBV23-1 is labeled an ORF, and its function is uncertain. The CDR3 has 15 residues. V dropped 8 bases and J dropped 2; count of bases not matched to a gene: 12. The CDR3 loop is CASLHPTGDTYEQYF. For the CDR3, the DNA is TGCGCCAGCCTACACCCCACAGGGGACACCTACGAGCAGTACTTC.

The chain joins TRBV19 to TRBJ1-1, with D tentatively TRBD1 (6 bases). In germline, CDR1 is LNHDA, CDR2 SQIVND (reference sequence). The CDR3 runs 16 residues. V lost 2 bases and J lost 1, with 14 bases in between. The DNA for the CDR3 is TGTGCCAGTAGTATAAGGGGGTCGACGAGGAACACTGAAGCTTTCTTT. It is translated as CASSIRGSTRNTEAFF.

This CDR3 reads CAGKAGVYQETQYF. CDR3 DNA sequence: TGTGCCGGGAAGGCAGGGGTGTACCAAGAGACCCAGTACTTC. The chain is built from TRBV2 and TRBJ2-5, with D perhaps matching TRBD1 (6 bases). Germline CDR1 is SNHLY and CDR2 is FYNNEI. The CDR3 consists of 14 residues. V gave up 11 bases and J gave up 0 bases, with 16 bases separating them.